This TCR beta chain was sequenced for a study of cytomegalovirus exposure and HLA in healthy donors. The study's findings and limits: The listing of 150 to 200 TCR beta chains classed them as cytomegalovirus-associated. Solely CMV serostatus was available to characterize immune exposure. An Asian-associated ancestry cluster reportedly showed fewer N-insertions than the approximately 620-donor mean in a later analysis. Reports credit the classifier with highly specific, highly sensitive diagnosis of cytomegalovirus status.

This clone was observed a handful of times. Its antigen is as yet unknown. The PCR contained 60 Vbeta and 13 Jbeta primers. The protocol was immunoSEQ multiplex PCR, while the TCRdb copy is restricted to in-frame clones and leaves out a portion. The sample yields fewer than 150,000 clones, about four fifths seen once. Germline CDR1 SGHRS, CDR2 YFSETQ. The V and J ends lost 6 bases and 1 base respectively, with 12 bases between them. The CDR3 is 14 residues long. Sequenced: PBMCs. The source of this sequence is a man aged 40-50 years in good health and CMV-seropositive. This sequence joins TRBV5-1 and TRBJ2-3, with a weak D call TRBD2 (6 bases). CDR3 DNA sequence: TGCGCCAGCAATTGGGGGGATGGCACAGATACGCAGTATTTT. Its translation: CASNWGDGTDTQYF.